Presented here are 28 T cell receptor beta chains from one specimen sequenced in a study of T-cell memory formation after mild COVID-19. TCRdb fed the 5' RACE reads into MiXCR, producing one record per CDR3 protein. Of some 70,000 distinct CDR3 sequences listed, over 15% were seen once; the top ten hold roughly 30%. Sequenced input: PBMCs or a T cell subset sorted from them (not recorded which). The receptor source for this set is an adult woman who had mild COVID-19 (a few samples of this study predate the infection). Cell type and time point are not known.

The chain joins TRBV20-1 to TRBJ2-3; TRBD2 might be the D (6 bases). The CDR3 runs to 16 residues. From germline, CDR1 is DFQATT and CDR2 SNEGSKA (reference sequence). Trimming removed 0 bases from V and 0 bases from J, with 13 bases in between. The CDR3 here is CSARDHLATSTDTQYF. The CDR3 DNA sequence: TGCAGTGCTAGAGACCATCTAGCGACCAGCACAGATACGCAGTATTTT.

The CDR3 protein is CASSLVEGMDTEAFF. The CDR3 nucleotides read TGCGCCAGCAGCTTGGTGGAGGGGATGGACACTGAAGCTTTCTTT. This chain uses TRBV5-1 with TRBJ1-1; D may be TRBD1 (5 bases). The V end was cut by 0 bases, the J end by 3 bases, with 12 bases between. Germline CDR1 reads SGHRS; CDR2 reads YFSETQ. This CDR3 is 15 amino acids long.

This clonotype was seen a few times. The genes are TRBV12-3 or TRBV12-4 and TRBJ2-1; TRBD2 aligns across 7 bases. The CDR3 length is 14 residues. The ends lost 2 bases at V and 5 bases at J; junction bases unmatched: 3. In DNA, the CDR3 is TGTGCCAGCAGTTTACCAGCGGGGAACAATGAGCAGTTCTTC. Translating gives CASSLPAGNNEQFF.

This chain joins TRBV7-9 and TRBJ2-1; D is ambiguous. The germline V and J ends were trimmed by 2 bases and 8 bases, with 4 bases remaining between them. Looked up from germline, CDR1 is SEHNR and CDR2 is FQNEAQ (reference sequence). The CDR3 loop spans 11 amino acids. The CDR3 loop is CASSLQDEQFF. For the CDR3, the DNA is TGTGCCAGCAGCTTACAGGATGAGCAGTTCTTC.

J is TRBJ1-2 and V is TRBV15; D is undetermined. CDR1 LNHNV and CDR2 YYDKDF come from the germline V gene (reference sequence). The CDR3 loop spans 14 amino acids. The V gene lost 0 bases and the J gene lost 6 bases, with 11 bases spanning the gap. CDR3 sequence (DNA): TGTGCCACCAGCAGAGAGAGGCTCGGGGATGGCTACACCTTC. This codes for CATSRERLGDGYTF.

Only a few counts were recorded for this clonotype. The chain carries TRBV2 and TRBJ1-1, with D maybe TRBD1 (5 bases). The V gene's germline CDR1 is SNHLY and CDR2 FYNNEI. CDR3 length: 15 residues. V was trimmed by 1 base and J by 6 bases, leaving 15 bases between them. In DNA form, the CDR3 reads TGTGCCAGCAGTGAAGAGGGGTTGGGTCCCCCTGAAGCTTTCTTT. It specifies CASSEEGLGPPEAFF.

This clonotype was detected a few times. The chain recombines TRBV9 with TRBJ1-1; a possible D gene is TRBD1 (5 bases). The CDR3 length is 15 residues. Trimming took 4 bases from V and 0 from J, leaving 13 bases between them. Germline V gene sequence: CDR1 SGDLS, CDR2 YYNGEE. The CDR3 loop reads CASSPQTEMNTEAFF. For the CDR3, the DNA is TGTGCCAGCAGCCCCCAGACAGAAATGAACACTGAAGCTTTCTTT.

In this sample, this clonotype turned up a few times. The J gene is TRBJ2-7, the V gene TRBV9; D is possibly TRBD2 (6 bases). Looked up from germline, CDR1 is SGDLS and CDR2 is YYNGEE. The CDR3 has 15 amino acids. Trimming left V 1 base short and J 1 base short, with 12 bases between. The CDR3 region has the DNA TGTGCCAGCAGCGTAAGTGGGGCGGGGTCCTACGAGCAGTACTTC. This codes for CASSVSGAGSYEQYF.

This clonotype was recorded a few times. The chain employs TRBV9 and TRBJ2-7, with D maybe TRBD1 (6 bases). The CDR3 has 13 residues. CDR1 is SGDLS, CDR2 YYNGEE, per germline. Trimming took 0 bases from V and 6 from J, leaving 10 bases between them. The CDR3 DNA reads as TGTGCCAGCAGCGTAGATCCAGGGGCCGAGCAGTACTTC. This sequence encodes CASSVDPGAEQYF.

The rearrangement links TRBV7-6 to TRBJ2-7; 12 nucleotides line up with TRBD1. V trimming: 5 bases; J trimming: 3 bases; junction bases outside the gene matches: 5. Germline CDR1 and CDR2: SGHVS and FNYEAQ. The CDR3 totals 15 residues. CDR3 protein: CASSGGTGGIYEQYF. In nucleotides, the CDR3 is TGTGCCAGCAGCGGAGGGACAGGGGGCATCTACGAGCAGTACTTC.

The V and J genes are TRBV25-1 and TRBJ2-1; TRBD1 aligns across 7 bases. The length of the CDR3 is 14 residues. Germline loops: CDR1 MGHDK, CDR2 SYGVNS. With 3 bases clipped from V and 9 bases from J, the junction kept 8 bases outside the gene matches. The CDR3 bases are TGTGCCAGCAGTGATCACCTACAGGGGCGTGAGCAGTTCTTC. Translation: CASSDHLQGREQFF.

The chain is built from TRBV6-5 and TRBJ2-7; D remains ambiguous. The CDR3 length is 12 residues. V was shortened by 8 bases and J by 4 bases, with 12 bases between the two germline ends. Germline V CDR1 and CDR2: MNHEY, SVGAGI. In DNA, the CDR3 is TGTGCCAGCGCCCCGTCACCATACGAGCAGTACTTC. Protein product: CASAPSPYEQYF.

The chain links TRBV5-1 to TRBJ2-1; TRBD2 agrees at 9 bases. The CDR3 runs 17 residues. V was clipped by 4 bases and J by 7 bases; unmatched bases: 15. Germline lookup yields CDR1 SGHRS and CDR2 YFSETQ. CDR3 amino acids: CASSPARRGGSENEQFF. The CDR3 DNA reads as TGCGCCAGCAGCCCGGCTCGGCGGGGGGGGTCAGAGAATGAGCAGTTCTTC.

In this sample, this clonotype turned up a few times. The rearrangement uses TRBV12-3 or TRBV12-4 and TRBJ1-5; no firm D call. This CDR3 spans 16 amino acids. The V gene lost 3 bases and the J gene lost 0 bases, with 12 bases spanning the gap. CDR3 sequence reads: CASSLSGYDSNQPQHF. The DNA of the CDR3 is TGTGCCAGCAGTTTGTCCGGGTATGATAGCAATCAGCCCCAGCATTTT.

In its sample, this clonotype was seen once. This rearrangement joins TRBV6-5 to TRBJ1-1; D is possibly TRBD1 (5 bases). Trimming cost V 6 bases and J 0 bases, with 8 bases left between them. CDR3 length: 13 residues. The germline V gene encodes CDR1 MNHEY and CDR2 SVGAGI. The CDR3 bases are TGTGCCAGCAGGGCAGGGATGAACACTGAAGCTTTCTTT. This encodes CASRAGMNTEAFF.

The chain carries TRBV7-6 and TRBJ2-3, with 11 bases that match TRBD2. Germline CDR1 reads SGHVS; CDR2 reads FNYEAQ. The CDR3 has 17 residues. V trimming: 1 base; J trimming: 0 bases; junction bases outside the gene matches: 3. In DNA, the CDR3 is TGTGCCAGCAGCTTAGGGACTAGCGGGTTTAGCACAGATACGCAGTATTTT. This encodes CASSLGTSGFSTDTQYF.

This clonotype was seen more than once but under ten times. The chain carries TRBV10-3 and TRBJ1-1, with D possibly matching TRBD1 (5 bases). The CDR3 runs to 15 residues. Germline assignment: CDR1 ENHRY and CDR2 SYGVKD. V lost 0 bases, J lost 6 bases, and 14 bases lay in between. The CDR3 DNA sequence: TGTGCCATCAGTGAGTCGAGGGACGGGTGGCCTGAAGCTTTCTTT. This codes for CAISESRDGWPEAFF.

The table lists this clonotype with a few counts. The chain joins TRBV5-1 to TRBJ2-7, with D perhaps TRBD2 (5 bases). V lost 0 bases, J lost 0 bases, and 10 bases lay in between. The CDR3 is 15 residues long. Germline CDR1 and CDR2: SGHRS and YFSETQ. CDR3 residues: CASSLEIASSYEQYF. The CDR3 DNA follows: TGCGCCAGCAGCTTGGAAATAGCGTCCTCCTACGAGCAGTACTTC.

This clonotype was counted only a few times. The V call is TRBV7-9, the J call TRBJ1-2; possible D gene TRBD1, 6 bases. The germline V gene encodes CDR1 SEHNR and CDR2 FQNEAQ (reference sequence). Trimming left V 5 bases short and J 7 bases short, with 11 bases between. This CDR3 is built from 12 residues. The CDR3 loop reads CASSTTGFGYTF. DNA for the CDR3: TGTGCCAGCAGCACGACAGGTTTTGGCTACACCTTC.

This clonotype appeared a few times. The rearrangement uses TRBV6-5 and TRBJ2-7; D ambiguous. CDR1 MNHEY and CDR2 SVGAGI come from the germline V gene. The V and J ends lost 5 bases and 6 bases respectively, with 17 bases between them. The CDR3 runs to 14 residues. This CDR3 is CASSPGPRGLEQYF. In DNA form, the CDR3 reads TGTGCCAGCAGTCCTGGGCCCAGAGGCCTCGAGCAGTACTTC.

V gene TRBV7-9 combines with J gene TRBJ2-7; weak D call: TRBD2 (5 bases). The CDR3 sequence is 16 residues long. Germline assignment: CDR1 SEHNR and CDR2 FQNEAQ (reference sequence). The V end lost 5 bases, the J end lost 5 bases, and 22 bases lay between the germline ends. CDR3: CASSPLEAGLGDEQYF. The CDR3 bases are TGTGCCAGCAGCCCCCTTGAGGCAGGACTGGGAGACGAGCAGTACTTC.

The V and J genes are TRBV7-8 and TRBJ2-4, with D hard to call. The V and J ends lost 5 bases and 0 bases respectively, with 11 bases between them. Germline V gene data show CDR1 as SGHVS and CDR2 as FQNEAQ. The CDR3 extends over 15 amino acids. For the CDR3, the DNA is TGTGCCAGCAGCCCCGACCGCCTAGCCAAAAACATTCAGTACTTC. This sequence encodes CASSPDRLAKNIQYF. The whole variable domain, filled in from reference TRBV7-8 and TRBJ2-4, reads GAGVSQSPRYKVAKRGQDVALRCDPISGHVSLFWYQQALGQGPEFLTYFQNEAQLDKSGLPSDRFFAERPEGSVSTLKIQRTQQEDSAVYLCASSPDRLAKNIQYFGAGTRLSVL.

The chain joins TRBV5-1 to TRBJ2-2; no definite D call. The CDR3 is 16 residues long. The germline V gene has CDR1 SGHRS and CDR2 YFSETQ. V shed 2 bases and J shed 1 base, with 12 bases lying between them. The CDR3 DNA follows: TGCGCCAGCAGCTTCTTGATTTACCAGAACACCGGGGAGCTGTTTTTT. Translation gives CASSFLIYQNTGELFF.

In nucleotides, the CDR3 is TGTGCCAGCAGTTTATCCACAGTGTTTAAGGGGAACACTGAAGCTTTCTTT. Protein product: CASSLSTVFKGNTEAFF. The rearrangement links TRBV27 to TRBJ1-1, with D unclear. From germline, CDR1 is MNHEY and CDR2 SMNVEV (reference sequence). The CDR3 extends over 17 amino acids. V was cut by 0 bases and J by 1 base, with 15 bases left in between.

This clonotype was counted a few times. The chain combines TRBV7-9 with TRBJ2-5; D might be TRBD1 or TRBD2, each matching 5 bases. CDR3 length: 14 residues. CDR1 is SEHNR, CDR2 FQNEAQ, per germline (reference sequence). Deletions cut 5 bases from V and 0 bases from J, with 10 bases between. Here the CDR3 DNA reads TGTGCCAGCAGCACCGGGACCTACCAAGAGACCCAGTACTTC. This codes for CASSTGTYQETQYF.

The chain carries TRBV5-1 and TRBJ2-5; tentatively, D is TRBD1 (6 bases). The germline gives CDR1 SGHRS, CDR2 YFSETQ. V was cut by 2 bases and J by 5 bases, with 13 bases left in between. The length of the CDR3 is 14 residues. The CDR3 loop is CASSLLGALETQYF. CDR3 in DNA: TGCGCCAGCAGCTTACTGGGGGCGTTGGAGACCCAGTACTTC.

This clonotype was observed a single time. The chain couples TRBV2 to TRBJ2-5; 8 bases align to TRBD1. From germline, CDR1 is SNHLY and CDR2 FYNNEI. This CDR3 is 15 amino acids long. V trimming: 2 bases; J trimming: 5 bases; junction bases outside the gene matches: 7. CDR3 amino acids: CASSEPRTGRETQYF. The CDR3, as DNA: TGTGCCAGCAGTGAACCTAGGACAGGGAGGGAGACCCAGTACTTC. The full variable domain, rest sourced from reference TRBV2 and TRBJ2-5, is EPEVTQTPSHQVTQMGQEVILRCVPISNHLYFYWYRQILGQKVEFLVSFYNNEISEKSEIFDDQFSVERPDGSNFTLKIRSTKLEDSAMYFCASSEPRTGRETQYFGPGTRLLVL.

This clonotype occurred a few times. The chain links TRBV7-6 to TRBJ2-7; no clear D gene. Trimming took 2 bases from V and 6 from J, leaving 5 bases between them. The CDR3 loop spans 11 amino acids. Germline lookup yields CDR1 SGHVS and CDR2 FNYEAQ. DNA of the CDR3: TGTGCCAGCAGCTTAAACAGCGAGCAGTACTTC. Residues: CASSLNSEQYF.